This T cell receptor (beta chain) is drawn from a study of blood T cell repertoires in COVID-19 (dated by TCRdb to 2019 to 2021). About the study as a whole: Samples covering the acute and convalescent phases of COVID-19 were provided by collaborators in the United States, Italy and Spain. The repertoires were released in a freely available public database intended as a resource for research on the immune response to SARS-CoV-2. Sample metadata almost always included a de-identified subject ID, COVID-19 status, age in years and sex. The material from the prospective study consisted of cDNA or gDNA derived from T cells, B-cell-depleted T cells, or PBMCs. The samples were drawn from the first 160 participants of the ongoing ImmuneRACE study and from over 950 subjects provided by 6 global collaborators. Where available, HLA class I and class II types were obtained from metadata supplied by the sample provider rather than from assay-based typing. Subjects who had been exposed to COVID-19, were actively infected with it, or had recovered from it provided the deeply sampled blood TCRbeta repertoires that made up the dataset. Overall study results and their limits: How much clinical and demographic metadata was included differed by source and by participant, and the metadata was provided uncurated.

The immunoSEQ Assay, a bias-controlled multiplex PCR, was used to amplify TCRbeta CDR3 regions from genomic DNA. Per the original workflow: The number of nucleated cells in each sample was estimated from the amplification of reference gene primers within the assay. To quantify the absolute abundance of each unique TCRbeta CDR3 rearrangement, sequence reads were collapsed and filtered. Productive Simpson clonality was computed per sample as the square root of Simpson's diversity index over productive rearrangements. In its TCRdb copy, this immuneACCESS table keeps in-frame sequences only and misses some clones. Where compared with another copy, unresolved V genes explain less than half of these, and the others have no known cause. V, J and clone size are those of that table, while D and trimming were read from the DNA. The sample data list under 300,000 clones, and 84% of these were observed just once. Under 5% of the sample rests with the top ten.

Collaborating institutions collected whole blood in K2EDTA tubes following their own protocols. For TCRbeta analysis, collaborator samples were shipped as frozen whole blood, as isolated PBMCs, or as DNA extracted from either sample type. The CDR3 starts with the cysteine, ends with the phenylalanine, and has 13 residues. The CDR3 DNA has 39 bases and is translated from base 1. The germline V gene gives CDR1 as MGHDK and CDR2 as SYGVNS. The V and J ends are trimmed by 4 bases and 10 bases, leaving 11 bases between them. Remarks on this clone: It has no known antigen specificity. No qualities accompany the bases; no much larger clone lies one base away.

Sequencing used peripheral blood. The sequence was obtained from a man aged 50-60 years with acute or convalescent COVID-19. Rearrangement joined TRBV25-1 to TRBJ1-6, with no D gene named confidently. In nucleotides, the sequence is TGTGCCAGCAGTGTTGGGTTCGGGTCACCCCTCCACTTT. Its product reads: CASSVGFGSPLHF.